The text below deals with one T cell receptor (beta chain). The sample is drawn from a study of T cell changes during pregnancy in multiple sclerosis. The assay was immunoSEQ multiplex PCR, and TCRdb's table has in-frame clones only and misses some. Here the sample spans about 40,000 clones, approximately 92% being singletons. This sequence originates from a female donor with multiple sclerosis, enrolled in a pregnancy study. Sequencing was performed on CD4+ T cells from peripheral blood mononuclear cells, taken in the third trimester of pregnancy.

CDR3 sequence: CASTRTGSYEQYF. The CDR3 DNA is TGTGCCAGCACCCGGACAGGGAGCTACGAGCAGTACTTC. The V gene is TRBV28, the J gene TRBJ2-7; 8 bases are a match to TRBD1. The CDR3 has 13 amino acids. The germline V gene encodes CDR1 MDHEN and CDR2 SYDVKM. J lost 3 bases, V lost 7 bases, and 5 bases had no gene match.